The present entry profiles one T cell receptor (beta chain) with its context. No antigen is known for it. The sample belongs to a study of T cells after yellow fever vaccination. Overall study context: Preparing low-cell-number fractions relied on SMART-Seq v4 Ultra Low Input.

Each CDR3 protein gets one entry after TCRdb re-called the 5' RACE reads with MiXCR. The sample carries about 630,000 distinct CDR3 sequences, 9% to 15% recorded once. This CDR3 has 12 residues. Germline CDR1 and CDR2: ENHRY and SYGVKD. V was clipped by 4 bases and J by 2 bases, with 6 bases between them. Regarding the study as a whole: At around 96% for CD4 and approximately 89% for CD8, most primary-vaccination clones showed up again after the booster.

Here the sequenced sample was PBMCs, taken on the day of the yellow fever booster vaccination. The receptor was derived from a man in his thirties or forties who received the YFV17D yellow fever vaccine. This chain connects TRBV10-3 to TRBJ2-7; D not certain. The CDR3: CAISGATYEQYF. The CDR3 bases are TGTGCCATCAGTGGGGCTACCTACGAGCAGTACTTC.